The 20 T cell receptor beta chains below come from one sample, sequenced in a study of blood T cell repertoires in COVID-19. Using immunoSEQ multiplex PCR, the repertoire was profiled, and TCRdb retains in-frame clones only, with some absent. This table has over 110,000 clones, roughly 88% appearing once. The sample was peripheral blood. Receptor source: a human donor in a cohort sampled during active COVID-19.

The V and J genes are TRBV30 and TRBJ1-2, with D perhaps matching TRBD1 (6 bases). This CDR3 has 15 amino acids. Germline lookup yields CDR1 GTSNPN and CDR2 SVGIG (reference sequence). The V gene lost 4 bases and the J gene lost 2 bases, with 17 bases spanning the gap. The CDR3 DNA reads TGTGCCTGGATCCTGGGGACACATCAGAACTATGGCTACACCTTC. The encoded protein is CAWILGTHQNYGYTF.

This clone was detected only once. The chain has TRBV7-9 and TRBJ2-7; a possible D gene is TRBD2 (5 bases). The CDR3 is 13 residues long. The germline gives CDR1 SEHNR, CDR2 FQNEAQ (reference sequence). V shed 4 bases and J shed 6 bases, with 13 bases lying between them. CDR3 DNA sequence: TGTGCCAGCAGCTCTTTACGGGCGGGCGAGCAGTACTTC. Its protein is CASSSLRAGEQYF.

This rearrangement joins TRBV18 to TRBJ1-1; TRBD1 matches at 8 bases. CDR1 KGHSH and CDR2 LQKENI come from the germline V gene. V was clipped by 2 bases and J by 6 bases; unmatched bases: 8. The CDR3 totals 15 residues. The CDR3 bases are TGTGCCAGCTCACCAGGAGCAGGGGGCATCCCTGAAGCTTTCTTT. It codes for CASSPGAGGIPEAFF.

V and J are TRBV5-1 and TRBJ2-7, with 9 bases fitting TRBD1. V shed 4 bases and J 1 base; nucleotides not matched to a gene: 9. Germline lookup yields CDR1 SGHRS and CDR2 YFSETQ. The length of the CDR3 is 16 residues. The CDR3 loop reads CASSLSGQGISYEQYF. CDR3 nucleotides: TGCGCCAGCAGCCTGTCTGGACAGGGGATTTCCTACGAGCAGTACTTC.

The J gene is TRBJ1-3, the V gene TRBV19; 8 nucleotides match TRBD1. V gave up 6 bases and J gave up 0 bases; unmatched junction bases: 7. CDR3 length: 16 residues. Per germline, CDR1 LNHDA and CDR2 SQIVND (reference sequence). CDR3 in amino acids: CASRGQGGISGNTIYF. The DNA for the CDR3 is TGTGCCAGTAGAGGACAGGGCGGTATCTCTGGAAACACCATATATTTT. Using reference TRBV19 and TRBJ1-3 for the parts outside the CDR3, the full variable domain is DGGITQSPKYLFRKEGQNVTLSCEQNLNHDAMYWYRQDPGQGLRLIYYSQIVNDFQKGDIAEGYSVSREKKESFPLTVTSAQKNPTAFYLCASRGQGGISGNTIYFGEGSWLTVV.

V is TRBV18 and J is TRBJ2-7, with 7 bases that match TRBD1. This CDR3 spans 13 amino acids. Germline V gives CDR1 KGHSH, CDR2 LQKENI. V was pared by 6 bases and J by 1 base, with 3 bases of the junction left unmatched. CDR3 in DNA: TGTGCCAGCTCCCAGACAGGGTCCTACGAGCAGTACTTC. Translation gives CASSQTGSYEQYF.

A note on this clone: A read error may produce the germline difference seen at one junction end. The chain has TRBV6-5 and TRBJ1-4; TRBD1 is a possible D gene (6 bases). Germline V CDR1 and CDR2: MNHEY, SVGAGI. This CDR3 has 11 residues. As DNA, the CDR3 is TGTGCCACCAACCCGGGGGGCGGAATGATTTTT. It yields the protein CATNPGGGMIF.

V is TRBV5-1 and J is TRBJ1-2, with no clear D. The CDR3 runs 14 residues. V was clipped by 5 bases and J by 8 bases, with 19 bases between them. Germline assignment: CDR1 SGHRS and CDR2 YFSETQ. The CDR3 coding sequence is TGCGCCAGCAGTGTCGAGGGAAGAGCGAGCGGCTACACCTTC. Protein product: CASSVEGRASGYTF.

This chain uses TRBV12-2 with TRBJ1-1; the table's D call, TRBD1, has no DNA check behind it. TRBV12-2 is annotated as a pseudogene. CDR3 length equals 14 residues. The CDR3 is CASRLQGIEAEAFF. The DNA of the CDR3 is TGTGCAAGTCGCTTACAGGGAATTGAGGCTGAAGCTTTCTTT.

This chain links TRBV9 with TRBJ1-2; 9 bases match TRBD1. Germline V lookup: CDR1 SGDLS, CDR2 YYNGEE. The CDR3 is 14 residues long. The J segment lost 6 bases and the V segment lost 4 bases, leaving 7 bases of the junction unmatched. The CDR3 DNA follows: TGTGCCAGCAGCCAAAGGACAGGGGAAGATGGCTACACCTTC. The encoded protein is CASSQRTGEDGYTF.

V is TRBV13 and J is TRBJ2-5; D is unclear. Between the trimmed V and J ends, which lost 4 bases and 0 bases, there was a span of 12 bases. Germline V gene data show CDR1 as PRHDT and CDR2 as FYEKMQ (reference sequence). This CDR3 contains 15 residues. In DNA form, the CDR3 reads TGTGCCAGCAGCTCTCATTTCGGGTACCAAGAGACCCAGTACTTC. As protein: CASSSHFGYQETQYF.

The chain employs TRBV27 and TRBJ1-1, with 12 bases matching TRBD1. Per the germline V gene, CDR1 is MNHEY and CDR2 is SMNVEV (reference sequence). This CDR3 region has 17 residues. With 8 bases clipped from V and 3 bases from J, the junction kept 13 bases outside the gene matches. For the CDR3, the DNA is TGTGCCAGCCTAAGAGGGACAGGGGGCGGTTTGTACACTGAAGCTTTCTTT. It yields the protein CASLRGTGGGLYTEAFF.

This rearrangement joins TRBV12-3 or TRBV12-4 to TRBJ2-7, with a weak D call TRBD1 (6 bases). This CDR3 spans 13 amino acids. The ends were cut back, 5 bases at V and 7 bases at J, with 15 bases in the middle. The chain's CDR3 is CASSPGQSLEQYF. CDR3 nucleotide sequence: TGTGCCAGCAGTCCTGGACAGAGTCTTGAGCAGTACTTC.

This clone was counted a few times. V gene TRBV10-1 combines with J gene TRBJ2-7; D is perhaps TRBD2 (7 bases). Trimming removed 7 bases from V and 0 bases from J, with 10 bases in between. The CDR3 loop spans 13 amino acids. The V gene's germline CDR1 is WNHNN and CDR2 SYGVQD (reference sequence). Written as DNA, the CDR3 is TGCGCCAGCAAGGCGGGGGCCTCCTACGAGCAGTACTTC. This translates into CASKAGASYEQYF.

The CDR3 nucleotides read TGTGCCAGCAGGTCTACTAGCGGGGGGCCGGGTATGGAGGAGACCCAGTACTTC. Protein: CASRSTSGGPGMEETQYF. This chain links TRBV7-3 with TRBJ2-5; TRBD2 matches 12 bases. This CDR3 comprises 18 residues. Germline assignment: CDR1 SGHTA and CDR2 FQGTGA. V gave up 6 bases and J gave up 5 bases; unmatched junction bases: 16.

A few counts support this clone. The genes are TRBV7-6 and TRBJ2-7, with 7 bases identical to TRBD1. CDR1 SGHVS and CDR2 FNYEAQ come from the germline V gene. This CDR3 comprises 14 residues. Trimming cost V 5 bases and J 5 bases; bases outside gene matches: 9. CDR3 residues: CASSLGTVGDEQYF. The CDR3 coding sequence is TGTGCCAGCAGCCTAGGGACAGTCGGCGACGAGCAGTACTTC.

This clone was seen just once. The chain has TRBV3-1 (or the pseudogene TRBV3-2) and TRBJ2-1, with 7 bases lining up with TRBD2. Germline CDR1 reads LGHDT; CDR2 reads YNNKEL (reference sequence). The CDR3 totals 14 residues. V shed 5 bases, J shed 5 bases, and the junction held 6 bases outside the gene matches. The CDR3 DNA is TGTGCCAGCAGCGCTAGCGGAGGGAACAATGAGCAGTTCTTC. This encodes CASSASGGNNEQFF.

The CDR3 coding sequence is TGTGCCAGCTCGGGGACAGGGGAGGTTGATACGCAGTATTTT. It translates to CASSGTGEVDTQYF. The chain carries TRBV18 and TRBJ2-3, with 10 bases lining up with TRBD1. This CDR3 comprises 14 residues. The J segment lost 6 bases and the V segment lost 6 bases, leaving 6 bases of the junction unmatched. Germline values: CDR1 KGHSH, CDR2 LQKENI. Variable domain in full (rest from reference TRBV18 and TRBJ2-3): NAGVMQNPRHLVRRRGQEARLRCSPMKGHSHVYWYRQLPEEGLKFMVYLQKENIIDESGMPKERFSAEFPKEGPSILRIQQVVRGDSAAYFCASSGTGEVDTQYFGPGTRLTVL.

This clone was recorded once. The CDR3 sequence is CASSQSGTGSPRGYTF. CDR3 in DNA: TGTGCCAGCAGCCAGTCCGGGACAGGGTCTCCTAGAGGCTACACCTTC. The V call is TRBV14, the J call TRBJ1-2, with 9 bases that match TRBD1. Per the germline V gene, CDR1 is SGHDN and CDR2 is FVKESK. CDR3 length equals 16 residues. V dropped 3 bases and J dropped 8; count of bases not matched to a gene: 13. The full variable domain, completed using reference TRBV14 and TRBJ1-2, is EAGVTQFPSHSVIEKGQTVTLRCDPISGHDNLYWYRRVMGKEIKFLLHFVKESKQDESGMPNNRFLAERTGGTYSTLKVQPAELEDSGVYFCASSQSGTGSPRGYTFGSGTRLTVV.

This chain connects TRBV10-2 to TRBJ1-3; D remains ambiguous. V lost 7 bases to trimming and J lost 0 bases, with 10 bases between them. This CDR3 spans 14 amino acids. Germline V gene data show CDR1 as WSHSY and CDR2 as SAAADI. CDR3 loop: CASMGVSSGNTIYF. CDR3 coding DNA: TGCGCCAGCATGGGCGTCAGCTCTGGAAACACCATATATTTT.